Below, 29 T cell receptor beta chains from the same sample are listed, as sequenced in a study of T and B cells in COVID-19 patients. Multiplex PCR with BIOMED2 TRB-A/B primer pools amplified TRB rearrangements. Each CDR3 protein gets one entry after TCRdb re-called the multiplex PCR reads with MiXCR. The data contain approximately 13,000 distinct CDR3 sequences, around 28% of them seen just once; the ten biggest clones take up 7% to 8%. TRB was amplified from about 260-540 ng of blood genomic DNA. The source material was blood. The receptor source for this set is a human donor who had recovered from COVID-19.

This clonotype was counted ten times or more. The V and J genes are TRBV30 and TRBJ2-1; unclear D gene. The CDR3 runs 11 residues. Germline-derived CDR1 and CDR2 are GTSNPN and SVGIG (reference sequence). V was clipped by 0 bases and J by 13 bases, with 10 bases between them. The CDR3 is CAWSVLADQFF. The CDR3 region has the DNA TGTGCCTGGAGTGTACTTGCGGACCAGTTCTTC.

Details on this clonotype: A much larger clone lies a single base off, so this may be a read error. The chain is built from TRBV27 and TRBJ2-3; 11 bases map to TRBD2. Germline CDR1 reads MNHEY; CDR2 reads SMNVEV (reference sequence). The CDR3 spans 18 residues. CDR3 nucleotide sequence: TGTTCCAGCAGTCTATATAGCGGGAGGGGACGTGACACAGATACGCAGTATTTT. Protein product: CSSSLYSGRGRDTDTQYF.

This clonotype was recorded a few times. The CDR3 nucleotides read TGTGCCAGCAGTTTAGTTGCACTAGGGAGCACAGATACGCAGTATTTT. Protein product: CASSLVALGSTDTQYF. The gene calls are TRBV12-3 or TRBV12-4 and TRBJ2-3; D is possibly TRBD2 (5 bases). The CDR3 spans 16 residues. The ends were cut back, 1 base at V and 0 bases at J, with 11 bases in the middle.

Sample share makes this clonotype medium-sized. The rearrangement uses TRBV19 and TRBJ2-7; D assignment may be TRBD1 or TRBD2 (5 bases each). Germline CDR1 is LNHDA and CDR2 is SQIVND (reference sequence). Trimming removed 3 bases from V and 6 bases from J, with 18 bases in between. The CDR3 runs 15 residues. CDR3 nucleotides: TGTGCCAGTAGTATGACAGAATGGCGAGGGACCGAGCAGTACTTC. Translation: CASSMTEWRGTEQYF.

V and J are TRBV5-6 and TRBJ2-7; 8 bases line up with TRBD1. The CDR3 sequence is 18 residues long. Germline CDR1 reads SGHDT; CDR2 reads YYEEEE. J gave up 3 bases and V 4 bases, and 18 bases lay outside the gene matches. CDR3 residues: CASSPGTLPGQEFYEQYF. The DNA for the CDR3 is TGTGCCAGCAGCCCAGGAACTCTCCCGGGACAGGAGTTCTACGAGCAGTACTTC.

This clonotype is termed medium-sized. The chain uses TRBV29-1 and TRBJ2-7, with D perhaps given as TRBD1 or TRBD2 (5 bases each). V lost 2 bases, J lost 0 bases, and 14 bases lay in between. Germline CDR1 and CDR2: SQVTM and ANQGSEA. CDR3 length: 15 residues. The CDR3 bases are TGCAGCGTTGAAAGGGCTATGGGGACCTCCTACGAGCAGTACTTC. As protein: CSVERAMGTSYEQYF.

This chain connects TRBV29-1 to TRBJ2-7; 10 bases map to TRBD2. The germline V gene has CDR1 SQVTM and CDR2 ANQGSEA. The J segment lost 4 bases and the V segment lost 6 bases, leaving 3 bases of the junction unmatched. The CDR3 is 12 amino acids. As DNA, the CDR3 is TGCAGCGTCGGACTAGCGGAATACGAGCAGTACTTC. Protein product: CSVGLAEYEQYF.

This clonotype was detected a few times. V is TRBV5-4 and J is TRBJ1-6, with unresolved D. Germline CDR1 is SGHNT and CDR2 is YYREEE (reference sequence). The V gene lost 2 bases and the J gene lost 0 bases, with 6 bases spanning the gap. The CDR3 loop spans 15 amino acids. The CDR3 DNA is TGTGCCAGCAGCTTTGGCAGCTCCTATAATTCACCCCTCCACTTT. It translates to CASSFGSSYNSPLHF.

For the CDR3, the DNA is TGTGCCAGCAGCCGCGCTGACCTTATCAGGGTTGAAGCTTTCTTT. It codes for CASSRADLIRVEAFF. V gene TRBV6-2 or TRBV6-3 combines with J gene TRBJ1-1; the D gene is possibly TRBD1 (5 bases). Germline values: CDR1 MNHEY, CDR2 SVGEGT. The V gene lost 6 bases and the J gene lost 7 bases, with 21 bases spanning the gap. CDR3 length: 15 amino acids.

This clonotype ranks as medium-sized (0.01 to 0.1%). This chain connects TRBV15 to TRBJ2-7; 10 bases are shared with TRBD2. The germline V gene has CDR1 LNHNV and CDR2 YYDKDF (reference sequence). V dropped 4 bases and J dropped 3; count of bases not matched to a gene: 9. The CDR3 loop spans 16 amino acids. CDR3 DNA: TGTGCCACCAGCACCCTCCGGACTAGCGGCTTCTACGAGCAGTACTTC. Translating it yields CATSTLRTSGFYEQYF.

V usage is TRBV6-5 and J usage is TRBJ1-5; D not resolved. The germline V and J ends were trimmed by 6 bases and 1 base, with 13 bases remaining between them. This CDR3 comprises 15 residues. Germline V gives CDR1 MNHEY, CDR2 SVGAGI. The CDR3 region has the DNA TGTGCCAGCAGCCCGTCCGGACGAAGCAATCAGCCCCAGCATTTT. This codes for CASSPSGRSNQPQHF.

This clonotype was observed a handful of times. The V gene is TRBV12-3 or TRBV12-4, the J gene TRBJ2-5; 12 bases align to TRBD2. The length of the CDR3 is 16 residues. Germline trimming cut 3 bases from V and 2 bases from J; bases unmatched to any gene: 4. This chain's CDR3 is CASSFGLAGRQETQYF. For the CDR3, the DNA is TGTGCCAGCAGTTTCGGACTAGCGGGGAGACAAGAGACCCAGTACTTC.

The sample holds many counts of this clonotype. The CDR3 coding sequence is TGTGCCAGCAAAACAGGGTCTGGGGCCAACGTCCTGACTTTC. Translation: CASKTGSGANVLTF. The gene calls are TRBV6-5 and TRBJ2-6, with D perhaps TRBD1 (6 bases). Trimming took 7 bases from V and 1 from J, leaving 8 bases between them. From germline, CDR1 is MNHEY and CDR2 SVGAGI. CDR3 length: 14 residues.

The gene calls are TRBV6-5 and TRBJ2-3; the match to TRBD1 covers 8 bases. Germline V lookup: CDR1 MNHEY, CDR2 SVGAGI. The V gene end was trimmed by 7 bases and the J gene end by 3 bases; junction bases not matched to a gene: 6. The CDR3 runs to 14 residues. CDR3 in DNA: TGTGCCAGCAAAGGACAGGGCTGGACAGATACGCAGTATTTT. It translates to CASKGQGWTDTQYF.

Remarks on this clonotype: One junction end disagrees with the germline gene, perhaps due to a read error. The chain carries TRBV5-6 and TRBJ2-7; TRBD1 might be the D (6 bases). Germline CDR1 and CDR2: SGHDT and YYEEEE. The CDR3 contains 14 residues. The CDR3 spells CVSSSGQRAYEQYF. The CDR3 DNA is TGTGTCAGCAGCTCTGGACAGAGAGCCTACGAGCAGTACTTC.

This clonotype was found many times. The chain carries TRBV6-6 and TRBJ2-1; TRBD2 matches at 11 bases. CDR3 length: 17 amino acids. The junction had 7 bases not matched to a gene; V was cut back by 3 bases and J by 3 bases. Looked up from germline, CDR1 is MNHNY and CDR2 is SVGAGI (reference sequence). CDR3 nucleotides: TGTGCCAGCAGTTATTCAGGGACTAGCGGCGTCTACAATGAGCAGTTCTTC. It specifies CASSYSGTSGVYNEQFF.

V gene TRBV12-3 or TRBV12-4 combines with J gene TRBJ1-2; D uncertain. CDR3 length equals 11 residues. V was clipped by 6 bases and J by 7 bases, with 9 bases between them. The CDR3 DNA reads TGTGCCAGCAGCCGAGTCGGTGGCTACACCTTC. The encoded protein is CASSRVGGYTF.

This clonotype was detected a few times. CDR3 nucleotides: TGTGCCTTCGCTAGGGGACAGGGGAACACCATATATTTT. Translation gives CAFARGQGNTIYF. V gene TRBV30 combines with J gene TRBJ1-3; TRBD1 agrees at 10 bases. This CDR3 has 13 residues. The junction had 7 bases not matched to a gene; V was cut back by 7 bases and J by 7 bases. Germline CDR1 is GTSNPN and CDR2 is SVGIG (reference sequence).

J is TRBJ2-3 and V is TRBV28, with D possibly being TRBD1 or TRBD2 (5 bases each). The germline V gene has CDR1 MDHEN and CDR2 SYDVKM. The CDR3 covers 13 residues. V lost 6 bases and J 6 bases, leaving 13 bases between the germline ends. This CDR3 is CASSASRGDTQYF. CDR3 DNA sequence: TGTGCCAGCAGCGCGTCTCGGGGCGATACGCAGTATTTT.

In regard to this clonotype: One end of the junction varies from germline; a read error may be responsible. The J gene is TRBJ2-3, the V gene TRBV12-3 or TRBV12-4; D may be TRBD2 (5 bases). This CDR3 is 14 amino acids long. CDR3 bases: TGTGCTAGCATTATAGCGTGGGGAAGAGATACGCAGTATTTT. Amino acid sequence: CASIIAWGRDTQYF.

This clonotype turned up a few times. At one boundary the junction diverges from the germline segment, which might be a read error. This chain joins TRBV7-9 and TRBJ2-1; possible D gene TRBD2, 6 bases. Germline V CDR1 and CDR2: SEHNR, FQNEAQ (reference sequence). The CDR3 runs to 16 residues. DNA for the CDR3: TGTGCCAGCAGTTTAGAATGGAGGGATACCTACAATGAGCAGTTCTTC. This gives the protein CASSLEWRDTYNEQFF.

This clonotype was found a few times. V usage is TRBV24-1 and J usage is TRBJ2-5, with a tentative D call TRBD1 (5 bases). CDR1 KGHDR and CDR2 SFDVKD come from the germline V gene. This CDR3 has 13 residues. CDR3 in amino acids: CAAQGASQETQYF. The CDR3, as DNA: TGTGCTGCACAAGGGGCCTCCCAAGAGACCCAGTACTTC.

The genes are TRBV6-5 and TRBJ1-1; D gene uncertain. Germline CDR1 reads MNHEY; CDR2 reads SVGAGI. CDR3 length: 15 residues. Trimming left V 0 bases short and J 5 bases short, with 13 bases between. The CDR3 spells CASSYSFSRVTEAFF. CDR3 coding DNA: TGTGCCAGCAGTTACTCTTTTTCGAGGGTTACTGAAGCTTTCTTT.

The rearrangement joins TRBV19 to TRBJ1-2; maybe TRBD1 (6 bases). CDR3 length equals 14 residues. CDR1 LNHDA and CDR2 SQIVND come from the germline V gene (reference sequence). The germline V and J ends were trimmed by 3 bases and 7 bases, with 15 bases remaining between them. The CDR3 DNA reads TGTGCCAGTAGTATTATTCTTCGGGGGGCTGGCTACACCTTC. This sequence encodes CASSIILRGAGYTF.

This clonotype was seen a few times. The chain recombines TRBV30 with TRBJ1-2; 10 bases fit TRBD1. The V and J ends lost 7 bases and 6 bases, in that order; junction bases with no gene match: 5. There are 12 residues in the CDR3. CDR1 and CDR2 (germline): GTSNPN, SVGIG (reference sequence). This CDR3 is CALGQGGHGYTF. The CDR3, as DNA: TGTGCCTTAGGACAGGGGGGCCATGGCTACACCTTC. Supplemented by reference TRBV30 and TRBJ1-2, the full variable domain reads SQTIHQWPATLVQPVGSPLSLECTVEGTSNPNLYWYRQAAGRGLQLLFYSVGIGQISSEVPQNLSASRPQDRQFILSSKKLLLSDSGFYLCALGQGGHGYTFGSGTRLTVV.

This clonotype is classed as medium-sized. V usage is TRBV29-1 and J usage is TRBJ1-2; D is unresolved. V lost 6 bases and J lost 6, with 5 bases in between. CDR1 is SQVTM, CDR2 ANQGSEA, per germline. CDR3 length: 9 residues. In DNA, the CDR3 is TGCAGCGTCGGAGATGGCTACACCTTC. Its translation is CSVGDGYTF. The full variable domain, with the rest looked up from reference TRBV29-1 and TRBJ1-2, is SAVISQKPSRDICQRGTSLTIQCQVDSQVTMMFWYRQQPGQSLTLIATANQGSEATYESGFVIDKFPISRPNLTFSTLTVSNMSPEDSSIYLCSVGDGYTFGSGTRLTVV.

V is TRBV18 and J is TRBJ1-4; possible D gene TRBD1, 6 bases. Germline V gene sequence: CDR1 KGHSH, CDR2 LQKENI. There are 16 residues in the CDR3. Trimming took off 1 base at V and 4 bases at J, with 13 bases between the two ends. The CDR3 region has the DNA TGTGCCAGCTCACCACTTGACAGGCGTCTTAATGAAAAACTGTTTTTT. Translating gives CASSPLDRRLNEKLFF.

This chain uses TRBV5-4 with TRBJ1-5; D ambiguous. Trimming left V 3 bases short and J 4 bases short, with 11 bases between. CDR1 and CDR2 from the germline V gene are SGHNT and YYREEE (reference sequence). The CDR3 loop spans 14 amino acids. CDR3 DNA: TGTGCCAGCAGCTCCCTTGGTGGTAATCAGCCCCAGCATTTT. Translated: CASSSLGGNQPQHF.

This clonotype was counted a few times. The chain employs TRBV19 and TRBJ1-2, with 8 bases matching TRBD1. V shed 5 bases and J 4 bases; nucleotides not matched to a gene: 6. CDR1 LNHDA and CDR2 SQIVND come from the germline V gene (reference sequence). The CDR3 covers 14 residues. The CDR3 DNA reads TGTGCCAGTAGTGCCGGACAGGGCCCCTATGGCTACACCTTC. Translated, it gives CASSAGQGPYGYTF.